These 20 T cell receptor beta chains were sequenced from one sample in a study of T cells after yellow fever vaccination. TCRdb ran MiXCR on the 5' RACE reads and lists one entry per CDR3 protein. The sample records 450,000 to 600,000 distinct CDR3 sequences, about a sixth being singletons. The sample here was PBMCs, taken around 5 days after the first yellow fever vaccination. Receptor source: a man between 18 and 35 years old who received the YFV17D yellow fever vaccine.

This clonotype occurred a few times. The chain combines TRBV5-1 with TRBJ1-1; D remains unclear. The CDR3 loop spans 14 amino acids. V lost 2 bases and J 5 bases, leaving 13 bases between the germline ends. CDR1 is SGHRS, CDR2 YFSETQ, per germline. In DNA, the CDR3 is TGCGCCAGCAGCTTATATGGGGTCGGAACTGAAGCTTTCTTT. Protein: CASSLYGVGTEAFF.

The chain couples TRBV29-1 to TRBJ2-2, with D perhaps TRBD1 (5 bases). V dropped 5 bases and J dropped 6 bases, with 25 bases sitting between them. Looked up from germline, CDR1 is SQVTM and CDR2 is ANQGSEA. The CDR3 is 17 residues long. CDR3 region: CSVFLVGAGSVSGELFF. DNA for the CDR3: TGCAGCGTTTTTTTAGTTGGTGCAGGGTCGGTCTCCGGGGAGCTGTTTTTT.

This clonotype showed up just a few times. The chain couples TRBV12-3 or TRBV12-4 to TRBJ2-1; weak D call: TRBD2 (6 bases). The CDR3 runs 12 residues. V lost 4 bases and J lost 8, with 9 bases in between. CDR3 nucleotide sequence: TGTGCCAGCAGTTGGGGGGTCTATGAGCAGTTCTTC. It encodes CASSWGVYEQFF.

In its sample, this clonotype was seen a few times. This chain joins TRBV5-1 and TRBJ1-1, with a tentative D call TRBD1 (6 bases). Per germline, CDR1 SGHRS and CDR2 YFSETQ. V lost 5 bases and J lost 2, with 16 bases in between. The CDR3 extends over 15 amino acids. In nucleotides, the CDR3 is TGCGCCAGCAGTCCAACAGGGAGACCTAACACTGAAGCTTTCTTT. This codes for CASSPTGRPNTEAFF.

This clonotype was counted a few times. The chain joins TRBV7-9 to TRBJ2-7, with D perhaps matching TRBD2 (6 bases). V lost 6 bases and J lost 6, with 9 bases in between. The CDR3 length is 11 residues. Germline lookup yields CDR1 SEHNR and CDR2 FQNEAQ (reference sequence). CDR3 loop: CASSEGGEQYV. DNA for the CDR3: TGTGCCAGCAGTGAGGGAGGCGAGCAGTACGTC.

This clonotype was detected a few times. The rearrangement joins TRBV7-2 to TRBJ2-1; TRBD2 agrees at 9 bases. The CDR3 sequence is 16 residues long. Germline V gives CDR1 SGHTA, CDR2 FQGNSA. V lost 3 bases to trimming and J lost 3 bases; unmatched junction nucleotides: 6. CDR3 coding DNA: TGTGCCAGCAGCTTTATAGCGGGGGTCCGCTACAATGAGCAGTTCTTC. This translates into CASSFIAGVRYNEQFF.

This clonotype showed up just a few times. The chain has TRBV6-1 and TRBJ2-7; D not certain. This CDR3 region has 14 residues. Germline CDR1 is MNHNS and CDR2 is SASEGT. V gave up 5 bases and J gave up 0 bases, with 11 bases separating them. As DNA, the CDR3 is TGTGCCAGCAGTACAACATGGAGCTCCTACGAGCAGTACTTC. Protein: CASSTTWSSYEQYF.

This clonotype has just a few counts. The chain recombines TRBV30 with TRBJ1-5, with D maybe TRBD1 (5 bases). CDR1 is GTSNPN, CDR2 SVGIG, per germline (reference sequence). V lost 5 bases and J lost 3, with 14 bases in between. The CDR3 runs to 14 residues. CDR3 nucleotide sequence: TGTGCCTGGGGGCGGGGGGGGATCAATCAGCCCCAGCATTTT. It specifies CAWGRGGINQPQHF.

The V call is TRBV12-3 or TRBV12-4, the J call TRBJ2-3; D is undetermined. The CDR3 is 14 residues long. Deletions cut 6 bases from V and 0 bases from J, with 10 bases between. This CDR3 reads CASRLSVSTDTQYF. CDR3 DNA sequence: TGTGCCAGCAGGCTGAGTGTCAGCACAGATACGCAGTATTTT.

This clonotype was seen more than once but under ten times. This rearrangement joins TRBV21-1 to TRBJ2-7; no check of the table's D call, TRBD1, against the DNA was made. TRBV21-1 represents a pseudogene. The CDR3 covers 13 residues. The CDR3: CASSRDTPYEQYV. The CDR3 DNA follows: TGTGCCAGCAGCCGGGACACCCCCTACGAGCAGTACGTC.

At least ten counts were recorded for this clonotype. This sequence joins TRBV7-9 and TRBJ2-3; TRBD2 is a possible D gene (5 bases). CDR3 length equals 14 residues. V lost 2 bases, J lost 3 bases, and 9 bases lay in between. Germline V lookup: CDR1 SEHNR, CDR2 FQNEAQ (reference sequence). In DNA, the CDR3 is TGTGCCAGCAGCTTACCGCGGGTAACAGATACGCAGTATTTT. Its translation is CASSLPRVTDTQYF.

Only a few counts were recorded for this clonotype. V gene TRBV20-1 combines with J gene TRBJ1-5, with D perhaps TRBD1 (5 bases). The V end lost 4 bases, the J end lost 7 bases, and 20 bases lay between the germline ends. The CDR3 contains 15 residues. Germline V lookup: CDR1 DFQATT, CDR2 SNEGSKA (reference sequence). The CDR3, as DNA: TGCAGTGCTACACTTTACGGGGCCCGGGGACAGCCCCAGCATTTT. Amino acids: CSATLYGARGQPQHF.

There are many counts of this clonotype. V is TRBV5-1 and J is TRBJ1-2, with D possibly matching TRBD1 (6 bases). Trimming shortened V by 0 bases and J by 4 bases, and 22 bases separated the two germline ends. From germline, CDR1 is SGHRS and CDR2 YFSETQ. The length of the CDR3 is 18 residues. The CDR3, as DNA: TGCGCCAGCAGCTTGGAGGCCCTCGACAGGTTCGGGACCTATGGCTACACCTTC. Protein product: CASSLEALDRFGTYGYTF.

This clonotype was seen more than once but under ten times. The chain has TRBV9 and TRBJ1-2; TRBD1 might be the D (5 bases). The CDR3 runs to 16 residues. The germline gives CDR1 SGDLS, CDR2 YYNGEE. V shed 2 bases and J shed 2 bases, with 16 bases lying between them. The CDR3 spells CASSVQLGTGNYGYTF. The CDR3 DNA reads TGTGCCAGCAGCGTTCAGCTAGGGACGGGGAACTATGGCTACACCTTC.

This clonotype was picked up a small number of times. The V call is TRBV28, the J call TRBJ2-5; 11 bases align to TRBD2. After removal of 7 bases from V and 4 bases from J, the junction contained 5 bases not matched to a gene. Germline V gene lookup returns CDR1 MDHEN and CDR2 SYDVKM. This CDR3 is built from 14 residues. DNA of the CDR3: TGTGCCAGCACTGTTACTAGCGGGGGAGAGACCCAGTACTTC. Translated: CASTVTSGGETQYF. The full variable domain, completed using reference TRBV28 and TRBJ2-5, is DVKVTQSSRYLVKRTGEKVFLECVQDMDHENMFWYRQDPGLGLRLIYFSYDVKMKEKGDIPEGYSVSREKKERFSLILESASTNQTSMYLCASTVTSGGETQYFGPGTRLLVL.

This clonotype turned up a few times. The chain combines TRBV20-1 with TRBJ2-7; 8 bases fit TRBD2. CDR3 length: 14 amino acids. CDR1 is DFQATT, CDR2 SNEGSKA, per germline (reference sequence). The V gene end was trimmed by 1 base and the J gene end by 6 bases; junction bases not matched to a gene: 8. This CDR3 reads CSARGGGSPVEQYV. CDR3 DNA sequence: TGCAGTGCTAGAGGCGGGGGGAGTCCAGTCGAGCAGTACGTC.

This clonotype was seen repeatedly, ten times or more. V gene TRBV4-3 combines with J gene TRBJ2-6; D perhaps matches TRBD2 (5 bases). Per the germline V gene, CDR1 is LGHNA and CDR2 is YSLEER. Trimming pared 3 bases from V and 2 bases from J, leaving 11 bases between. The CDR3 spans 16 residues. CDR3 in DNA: TGCGCCAGCAGCCAGGTGTCCGGGACTGGGGCCAACGTCCTGACTTTC. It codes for CASSQVSGTGANVLTF.

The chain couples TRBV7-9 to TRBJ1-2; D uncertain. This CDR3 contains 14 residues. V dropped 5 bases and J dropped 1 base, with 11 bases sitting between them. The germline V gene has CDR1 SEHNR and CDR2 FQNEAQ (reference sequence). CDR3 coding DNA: TGTGCCAGCAGCCCCTGGACCCTTAACTATGGCTACACCTTC. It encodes CASSPWTLNYGYTF.

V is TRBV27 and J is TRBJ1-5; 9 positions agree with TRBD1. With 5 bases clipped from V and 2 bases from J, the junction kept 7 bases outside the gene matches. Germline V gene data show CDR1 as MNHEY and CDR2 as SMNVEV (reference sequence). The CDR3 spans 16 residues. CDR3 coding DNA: TGTGCCAGCAGTCGAACCGGGACAGGGCGCAATCAGCCCCAGCATTTT. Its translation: CASSRTGTGRNQPQHF.

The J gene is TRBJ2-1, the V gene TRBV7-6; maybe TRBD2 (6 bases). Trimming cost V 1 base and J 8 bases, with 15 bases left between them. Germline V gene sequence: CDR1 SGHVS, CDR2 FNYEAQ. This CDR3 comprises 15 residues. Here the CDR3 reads CASSLGATSYYEQFF. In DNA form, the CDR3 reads TGTGCCAGCAGCTTAGGCGCGACTAGTTATTATGAGCAGTTCTTC.